This TCR beta chain appears in the sequencing data of a study of CD8 T cells in Susac syndrome. This CDR3 contains 13 residues. V lost 4 bases to trimming and J lost 3 bases, with 9 bases between them. The germline CDR1 and CDR2 sequences are MNHEY and SVGAGI. With random hexamers, reverse transcription was performed on about 0.45 to 1 ug of RNA. The authors amplified TCR beta CDR3 across 54 Vbeta and 13 Jbeta using immunoSEQ multiplex PCR. TCRdb redid the calling of the immunoSEQ multiplex PCR reads with MiXCR, one entry per CDR3 protein. The sample lists 100,000 to 150,000 distinct CDR3 sequences; around 94% were seen once. CD8+ and CD4+ blood T cells underwent TCR beta sequencing.

The sample taken for sequencing was CD8+ T cells from PBMCs. J is TRBJ2-5 and V is TRBV6-5; D is possibly TRBD1 or TRBD2 (5 bases each). This receptor was identified in a human donor with Susac syndrome. The CDR3 nucleotides read TGTGCCAGCAGTTTGGGGACGGAAGAGACCCAGTACTTC. Translating it yields CASSLGTEETQYF.